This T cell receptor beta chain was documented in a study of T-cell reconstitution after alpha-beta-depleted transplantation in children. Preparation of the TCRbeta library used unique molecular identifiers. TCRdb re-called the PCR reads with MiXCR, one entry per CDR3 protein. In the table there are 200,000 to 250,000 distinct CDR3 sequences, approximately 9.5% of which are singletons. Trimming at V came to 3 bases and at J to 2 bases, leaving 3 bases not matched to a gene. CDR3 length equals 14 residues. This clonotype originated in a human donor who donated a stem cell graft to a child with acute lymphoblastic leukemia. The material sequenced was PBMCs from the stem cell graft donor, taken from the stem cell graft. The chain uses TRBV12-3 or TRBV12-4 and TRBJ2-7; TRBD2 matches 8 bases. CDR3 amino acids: CASSFSGEPYEQYF. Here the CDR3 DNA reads TGTGCCAGCAGTTTTAGCGGGGAACCCTACGAGCAGTACTTC.